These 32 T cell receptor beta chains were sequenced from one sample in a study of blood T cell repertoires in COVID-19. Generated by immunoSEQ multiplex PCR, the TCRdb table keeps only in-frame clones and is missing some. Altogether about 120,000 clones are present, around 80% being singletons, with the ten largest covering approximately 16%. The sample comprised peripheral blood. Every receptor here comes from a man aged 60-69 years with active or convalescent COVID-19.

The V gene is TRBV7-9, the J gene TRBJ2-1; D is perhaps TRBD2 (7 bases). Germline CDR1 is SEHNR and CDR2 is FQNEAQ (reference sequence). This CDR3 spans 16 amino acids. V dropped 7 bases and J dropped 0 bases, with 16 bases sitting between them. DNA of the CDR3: TGTGCCAGCACCATAAGGGGGGGTACCTCCTACAATGAGCAGTTCTTC. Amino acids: CASTIRGGTSYNEQFF.

The CDR3 nucleotides are TGTGCCAGCAGCCCAGACAGGGGGCTAGTCACTGAAGCTTTCTTT. This sequence encodes CASSPDRGLVTEAFF. The rearrangement links TRBV5-4 to TRBJ1-1; 10 bases agree with TRBD1. With V trimmed by 4 bases and J by 4 bases, 7 bases remained unmatched. The V gene's germline CDR1 is SGHNT and CDR2 YYREEE (reference sequence). The CDR3 runs to 15 residues.

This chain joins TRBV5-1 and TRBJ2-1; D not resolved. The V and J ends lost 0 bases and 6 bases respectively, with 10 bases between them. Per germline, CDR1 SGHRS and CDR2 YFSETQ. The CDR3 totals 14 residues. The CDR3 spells CASSLAVRSNEQFF. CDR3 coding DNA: TGCGCCAGCAGCTTGGCCGTTAGAAGCAATGAGCAGTTCTTC.

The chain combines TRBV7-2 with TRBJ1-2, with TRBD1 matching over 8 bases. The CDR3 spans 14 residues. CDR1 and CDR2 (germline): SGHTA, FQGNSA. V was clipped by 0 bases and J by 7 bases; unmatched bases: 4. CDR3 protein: CASSLATGDSGYTF. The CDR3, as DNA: TGTGCCAGCAGCTTAGCGACAGGGGACAGTGGCTACACCTTC.

The CDR3 DNA reads TGTGCCAGTAGTCTTCAGCAACGACAGGGGGCAATTAACACTGAAGCTTTCTTT. Encoded protein: CASSLQQRQGAINTEAFF. This chain uses TRBV19 with TRBJ1-1, with 10 nucleotides matching TRBD1. Trimming took 5 bases from V and 2 from J; bases not matched to a gene: 14. Germline V gene sequence: CDR1 LNHDA, CDR2 SQIVND (reference sequence). The CDR3 is 18 amino acids. Combining the CDR3 with reference TRBV19 and TRBJ1-1 gives the whole variable domain DGGITQSPKYLFRKEGQNVTLSCEQNLNHDAMYWYRQDPGQGLRLIYYSQIVNDFQKGDIAEGYSVSREKKESFPLTVTSAQKNPTAFYLCASSLQQRQGAINTEAFFGQGTRLTVV.

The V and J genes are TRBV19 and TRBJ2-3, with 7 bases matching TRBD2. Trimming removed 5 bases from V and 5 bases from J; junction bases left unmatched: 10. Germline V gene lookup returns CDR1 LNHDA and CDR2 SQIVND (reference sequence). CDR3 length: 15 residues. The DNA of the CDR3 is TGTGCCAGTAGTGACTCTAGCGGACGCTTAGATACGCAGTATTTT. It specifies CASSDSSGRLDTQYF.

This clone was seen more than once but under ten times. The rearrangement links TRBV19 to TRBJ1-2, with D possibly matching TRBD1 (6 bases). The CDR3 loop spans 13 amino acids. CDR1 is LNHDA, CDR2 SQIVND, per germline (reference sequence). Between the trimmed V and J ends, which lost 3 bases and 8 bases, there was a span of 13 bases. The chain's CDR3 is CASSIEGVRGYTF. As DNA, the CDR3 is TGTGCCAGTAGTATTGAGGGGGTAAGAGGCTACACCTTC.

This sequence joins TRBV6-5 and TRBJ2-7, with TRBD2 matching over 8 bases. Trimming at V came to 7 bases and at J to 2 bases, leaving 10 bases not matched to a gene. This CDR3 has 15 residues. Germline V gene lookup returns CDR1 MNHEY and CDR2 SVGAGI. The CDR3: CASTGVAGPPYEQYF. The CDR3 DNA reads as TGTGCCAGCACGGGAGTAGCGGGACCCCCCTACGAGCAGTACTTC.

CDR3 in amino acids: CASSFGASGGGYTF. DNA of the CDR3: TGTGCCAGCAGTTTTGGAGCCTCCGGGGGTGGCTACACCTTC. The chain uses TRBV28 and TRBJ1-2; possible D gene TRBD1, 5 bases. Germline CDR1 and CDR2: MDHEN and SYDVKM. V was trimmed by 3 bases and J by 7 bases, leaving 15 bases between them. CDR3 length: 14 residues.

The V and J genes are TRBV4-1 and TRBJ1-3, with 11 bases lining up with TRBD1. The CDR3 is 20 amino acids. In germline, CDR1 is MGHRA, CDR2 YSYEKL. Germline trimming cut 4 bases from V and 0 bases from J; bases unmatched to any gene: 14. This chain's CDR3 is CASSRNRLDRGLNSGNTIYF. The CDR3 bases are TGCGCCAGCAGCCGCAACCGATTGGACAGGGGGCTAAACTCTGGAAACACCATATATTTT.

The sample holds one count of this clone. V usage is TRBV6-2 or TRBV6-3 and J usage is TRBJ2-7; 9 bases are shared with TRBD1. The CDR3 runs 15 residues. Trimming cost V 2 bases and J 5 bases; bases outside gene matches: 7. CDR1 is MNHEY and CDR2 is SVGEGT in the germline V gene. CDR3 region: CASSYIGQGSDEQYF. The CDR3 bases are TGTGCCAGCAGTTACATCGGACAGGGGAGCGACGAGCAGTACTTC.

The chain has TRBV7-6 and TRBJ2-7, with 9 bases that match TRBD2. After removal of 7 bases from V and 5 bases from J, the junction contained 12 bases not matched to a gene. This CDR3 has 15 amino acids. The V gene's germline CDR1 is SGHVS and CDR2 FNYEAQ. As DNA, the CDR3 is TGTGCCAGCACCCCTATAGCGGGAGTGGGGGACGAGCAGTACTTC. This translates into CASTPIAGVGDEQYF. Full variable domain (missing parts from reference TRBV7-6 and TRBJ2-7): GAGVSQSPRYKVTKRGQDVALRCDPISGHVSLYWYRQALGQGPEFLTYFNYEAQQDKSGLPNDRFSAERPEGSISTLTIQRTEQRDSAMYRCASTPIAGVGDEQYFGPGTRLTVT.

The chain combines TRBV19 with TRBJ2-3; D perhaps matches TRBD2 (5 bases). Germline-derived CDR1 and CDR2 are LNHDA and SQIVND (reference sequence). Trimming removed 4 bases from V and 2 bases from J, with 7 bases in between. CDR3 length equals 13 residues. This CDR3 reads CASSKRFTDTQYF. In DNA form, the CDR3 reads TGTGCCAGTAGTAAGCGGTTCACAGATACGCAGTATTTT.

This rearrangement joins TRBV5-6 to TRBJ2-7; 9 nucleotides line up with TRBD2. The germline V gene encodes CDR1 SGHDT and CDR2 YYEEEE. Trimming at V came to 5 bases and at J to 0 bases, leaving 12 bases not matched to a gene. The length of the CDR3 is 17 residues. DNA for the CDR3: TGTGCCAGCAGTTATGGTTTTCTAGCGGGGAGCTCCTACGAGCAGTACTTC. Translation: CASSYGFLAGSSYEQYF.

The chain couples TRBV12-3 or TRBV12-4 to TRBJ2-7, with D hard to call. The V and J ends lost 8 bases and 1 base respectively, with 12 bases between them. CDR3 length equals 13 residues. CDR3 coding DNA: TGTGCCAGCTCACTCGCGCCATCCTACGAGCAGTACTTC. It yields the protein CASSLAPSYEQYF.

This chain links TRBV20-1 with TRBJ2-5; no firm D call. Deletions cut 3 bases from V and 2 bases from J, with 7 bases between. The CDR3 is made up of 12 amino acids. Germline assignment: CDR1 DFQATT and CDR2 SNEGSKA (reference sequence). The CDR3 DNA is TGCAGTGCTAGTGTTCTTCAAGAGACCCAGTACTTC. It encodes CSASVLQETQYF.

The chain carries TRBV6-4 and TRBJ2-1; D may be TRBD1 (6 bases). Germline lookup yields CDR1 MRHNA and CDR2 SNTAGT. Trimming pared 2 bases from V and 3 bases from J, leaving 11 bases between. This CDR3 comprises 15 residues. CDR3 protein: CASSDGDRSYNEQFF. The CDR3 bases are TGTGCCAGCAGTGACGGTGACAGGAGCTACAATGAGCAGTTCTTC.

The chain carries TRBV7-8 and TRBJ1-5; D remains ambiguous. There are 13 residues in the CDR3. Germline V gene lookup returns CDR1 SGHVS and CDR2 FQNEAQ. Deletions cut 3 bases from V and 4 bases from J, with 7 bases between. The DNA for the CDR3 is TGTGCCAGCAGCTTGGGCAGAAATCAGCCCCAGCATTTT. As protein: CASSLGRNQPQHF.

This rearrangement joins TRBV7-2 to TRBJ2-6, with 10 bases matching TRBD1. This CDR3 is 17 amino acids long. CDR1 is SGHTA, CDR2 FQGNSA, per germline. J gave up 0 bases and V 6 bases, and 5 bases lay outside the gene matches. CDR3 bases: TGTGCCAGCAGGGGGGGACAGGGGATCTCTGGGGCCAACGTCCTGACTTTC. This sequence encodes CASRGGQGISGANVLTF.

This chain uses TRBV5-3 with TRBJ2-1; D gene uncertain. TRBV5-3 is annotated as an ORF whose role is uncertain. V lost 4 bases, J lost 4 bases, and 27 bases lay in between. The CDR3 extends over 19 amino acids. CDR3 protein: CARSTHVVLELPWYNEQFF. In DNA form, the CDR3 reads TGTGCCAGAAGCACCCATGTCGTATTGGAGCTCCCATGGTACAATGAGCAGTTCTTC.

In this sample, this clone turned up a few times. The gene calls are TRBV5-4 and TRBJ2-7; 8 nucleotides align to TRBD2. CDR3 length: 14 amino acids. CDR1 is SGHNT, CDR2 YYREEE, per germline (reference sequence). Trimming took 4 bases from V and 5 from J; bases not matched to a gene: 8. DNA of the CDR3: TGTGCCAGCAGCATCCTCGGGAGGGATAACGAGCAGTACTTC. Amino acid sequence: CASSILGRDNEQYF.

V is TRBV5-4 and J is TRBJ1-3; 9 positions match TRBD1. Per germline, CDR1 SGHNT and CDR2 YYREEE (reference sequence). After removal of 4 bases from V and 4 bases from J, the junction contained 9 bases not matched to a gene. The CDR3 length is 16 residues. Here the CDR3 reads CASSRSGQGIGNTIYF. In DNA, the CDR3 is TGTGCCAGCAGCAGATCGGGACAGGGAATAGGAAACACCATATATTTT.

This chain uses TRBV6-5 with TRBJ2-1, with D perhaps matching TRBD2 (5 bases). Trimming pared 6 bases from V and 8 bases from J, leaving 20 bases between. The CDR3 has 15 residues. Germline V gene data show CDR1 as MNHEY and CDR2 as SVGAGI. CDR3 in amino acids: CASSRNRGLLDEQFF. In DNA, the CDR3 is TGTGCCAGCAGCAGAAACAGAGGTTTACTAGATGAGCAGTTCTTC.

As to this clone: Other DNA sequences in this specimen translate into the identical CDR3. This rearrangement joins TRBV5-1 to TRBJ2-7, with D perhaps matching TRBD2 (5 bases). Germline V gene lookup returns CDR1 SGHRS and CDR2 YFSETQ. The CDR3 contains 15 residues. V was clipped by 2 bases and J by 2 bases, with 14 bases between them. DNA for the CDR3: TGCGCCAGCAGCTTAAAAGGAGGCCTAACCTACGAGCAGTACTTC. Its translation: CASSLKGGLTYEQYF.

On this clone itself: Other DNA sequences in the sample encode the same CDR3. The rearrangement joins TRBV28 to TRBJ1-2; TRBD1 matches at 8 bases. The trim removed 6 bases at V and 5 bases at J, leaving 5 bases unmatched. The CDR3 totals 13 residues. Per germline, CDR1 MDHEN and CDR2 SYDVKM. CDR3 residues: CASSLGQGYGYTF. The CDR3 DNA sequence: TGTGCCAGCAGCCTCGGACAGGGATATGGCTACACCTTC.

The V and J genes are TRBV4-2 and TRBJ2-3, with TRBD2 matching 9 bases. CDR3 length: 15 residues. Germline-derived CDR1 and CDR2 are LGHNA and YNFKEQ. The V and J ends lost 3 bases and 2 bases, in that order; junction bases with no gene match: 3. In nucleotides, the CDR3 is TGTGCCAGCAGCCAGACTAGCGGTACCACAGATACGCAGTATTTT. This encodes CASSQTSGTTDTQYF.

CDR3 amino acids: CASSELGTEYGYTF. The CDR3 DNA reads as TGTGCCAGCAGTGAGTTAGGGACAGAGTATGGCTACACCTTC. The chain couples TRBV6-1 to TRBJ1-2; TRBD1 matches 7 bases. The V gene end was trimmed by 3 bases and the J gene end by 5 bases; junction bases not matched to a gene: 6. The CDR3 totals 14 residues. CDR1 MNHNS and CDR2 SASEGT come from the germline V gene.

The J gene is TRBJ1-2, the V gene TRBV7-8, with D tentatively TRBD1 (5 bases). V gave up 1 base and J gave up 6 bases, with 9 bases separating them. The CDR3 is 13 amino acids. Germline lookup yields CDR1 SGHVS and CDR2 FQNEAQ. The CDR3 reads CASSLGRGNGYTF. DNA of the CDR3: TGTGCCAGCAGCTTAGGTCGGGGGAATGGCTACACCTTC.

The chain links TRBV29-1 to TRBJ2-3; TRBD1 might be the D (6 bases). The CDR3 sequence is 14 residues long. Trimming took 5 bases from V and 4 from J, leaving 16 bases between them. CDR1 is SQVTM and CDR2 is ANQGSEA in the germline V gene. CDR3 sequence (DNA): TGCAGCGTTATACGGGACATTCTCCCAGATACGCAGTATTTT. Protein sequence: CSVIRDILPDTQYF.

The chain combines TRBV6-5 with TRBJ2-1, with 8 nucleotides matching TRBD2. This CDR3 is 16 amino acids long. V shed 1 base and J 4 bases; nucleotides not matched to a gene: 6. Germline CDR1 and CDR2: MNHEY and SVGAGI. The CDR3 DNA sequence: TGTGCCAGCAGTTACTTGGCGGGAGGTTTTTACAATGAGCAGTTCTTC. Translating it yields CASSYLAGGFYNEQFF.

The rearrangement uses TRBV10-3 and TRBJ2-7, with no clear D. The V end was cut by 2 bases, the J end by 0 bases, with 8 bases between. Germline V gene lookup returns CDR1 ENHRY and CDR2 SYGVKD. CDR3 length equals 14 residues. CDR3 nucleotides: TGTGCCATCAGTGAGGGCAGGTCCTCCTACGAGCAGTACTTC. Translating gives CAISEGRSSYEQYF.

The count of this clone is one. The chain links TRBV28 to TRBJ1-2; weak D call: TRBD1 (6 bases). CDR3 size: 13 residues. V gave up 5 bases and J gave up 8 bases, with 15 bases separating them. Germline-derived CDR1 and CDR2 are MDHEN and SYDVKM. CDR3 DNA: TGTGCCAGCAGTCTTCCTGGACAGTCCGGCTACACCTTC. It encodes CASSLPGQSGYTF.